Each of the 20 T cell receptor beta chains below was sequenced from the same sample in a study of T cells in Graves' hyperthyroidism and ophthalmopathy. Regions amplified from RNA transcripts were the TCR beta CDR3 regions. TCR CDR3 regions were first amplified by RT-PCR with HTBI primers. One entry per CDR3 protein, called by TCRdb with MiXCR from the multiplex PCR reads. This table holds a few hundred thousand distinct CDR3 sequences, approximately 14% found once. The sequenced sample was blood. The receptors were gathered from a young woman with Graves' hyperthyroidism.

This clonotype showed up just a few times. The CDR3 spells CASSRRDGWNEQFF. The CDR3 DNA reads TGTGCCAGCAGTCGTCGGGACGGTTGGAATGAGCAGTTCTTC. The chain links TRBV6-1 to TRBJ2-1, with D perhaps being TRBD1 or TRBD2 (5 bases each). Trimming stripped 5 bases from V and 7 bases from J, with 15 bases between. This CDR3 region has 14 residues. CDR1 is MNHNS, CDR2 SASEGT, per germline.

This clonotype was picked up many times. A junction end diverges from the germline sequence, so it may reflect a read error. The rearrangement links TRBV7-2 to TRBJ2-7; TRBD2 might be the D (5 bases). Germline CDR1 and CDR2: SGHTA and FQGNSA. The CDR3 is 14 residues long. The CDR3, as DNA: TGTGCCAGCAGTTTAGGGCTAGCATCCTACGAGCAGTACTTC. Its protein product is CASSLGLASYEQYF.

This clonotype was recorded a few times. This rearrangement joins TRBV6-2 or TRBV6-3 to TRBJ1-1; D not certain. The germline CDR1 and CDR2 sequences are MNHEY and SVGEGT. Trimming removed 7 bases at V and 9 bases at J, with 18 bases between. The CDR3 has 13 residues. The CDR3 reads CASIISRTEKAFF. For the CDR3, the DNA is TGTGCCAGCATAATTAGTAGGACGGAGAAAGCTTTCTTT.

This clonotype has only a few counts. This chain joins TRBV20-1 and TRBJ1-4, with TRBD1 as a possible D gene (5 bases). Trimming shortened V by 3 bases and J by 6 bases, and 8 bases separated the two germline ends. The CDR3 has 12 amino acids. Germline V CDR1 and CDR2: DFQATT, SNEGSKA (reference sequence). CDR3 residues: CSASGRDEKLFF. The CDR3 DNA sequence: TGCAGTGCTAGTGGCAGGGATGAAAAACTGTTTTTT.

The V call is TRBV19, the J call TRBJ1-5; 7 bases line up with TRBD1. The germline V gene has CDR1 LNHDA and CDR2 SQIVND (reference sequence). This CDR3 has 14 residues. Losses at the gene ends were 10 bases for V and 4 bases for J; bases not matched to a gene: 10. CDR3: CATETGRRNQPQHF. The CDR3 DNA reads as TGTGCCACCGAGACAGGGCGACGAAATCAGCCCCAGCATTTT.

This clonotype has ten or more counts. The rearrangement uses TRBV28 and TRBJ2-1; possible D gene TRBD2, 6 bases. The CDR3 totals 9 residues. Germline V CDR1 and CDR2: MDHEN, SYDVKM. Trimming stripped 6 bases from V and 14 bases from J, with 8 bases between. The chain's CDR3 is CASRGGKFF. The CDR3 DNA follows: TGTGCCAGCAGAGGAGGGAAGTTCTTC.

This rearrangement joins TRBV11-2 to TRBJ1-3; D remains unclear. Germline CDR1 is SGHAT and CDR2 is FQNNGV. This CDR3 contains 17 residues. Trimming pared 4 bases from V and 0 bases from J, leaving 16 bases between. The chain's CDR3 is CASSSRGITSSGNTIYF. CDR3 DNA sequence: TGTGCCAGCAGCTCCCGAGGGATCACGAGCTCTGGAAACACCATATATTTT. Full variable domain (outside the CDR3, taken from reference TRBV11-2 and TRBJ1-3): EAGVAQSPRYKIIEKRQSVAFWCNPISGHATLYWYQQILGQGPKLLIQFQNNGVVDDSQLPKDRFSAERLKGVDSTLKIQPAKLEDSAVYLCASSSRGITSSGNTIYFGEGSWLTVV.

The chain couples TRBV7-3 to TRBJ2-1; D gene ambiguous. The germline CDR1 and CDR2 sequences are SGHTA and FQGTGA. Between the trimmed V and J ends, which lost 5 bases and 0 bases, there was a span of 14 bases. This CDR3 spans 16 amino acids. The CDR3 loop is CASSLSRESSYNEQFF. CDR3 bases: TGTGCCAGCAGCCTCAGTCGCGAGAGCTCCTACAATGAGCAGTTCTTC.

The DNA for the CDR3 is TGCAGTGCTAGAGACCAATTTGACAGTATCTATTCACCCCTCCACTTT. This encodes CSARDQFDSIYSPLHF. The V and J genes are TRBV20-1 and TRBJ1-6, with D possibly being TRBD1 (5 bases). Per germline, CDR1 DFQATT and CDR2 SNEGSKA (reference sequence). The CDR3 has 16 residues. Between the trimmed V and J ends, which lost 0 bases and 8 bases, there was a span of 17 bases.

The sample holds many counts of this clonotype. The V call is TRBV6-1, the J call TRBJ2-1; 12 bases align to TRBD2. The germline CDR1 and CDR2 sequences are MNHNS and SASEGT. V gave up 5 bases and J gave up 8 bases; unmatched junction bases: 4. The CDR3 runs 14 residues. The chain's CDR3 is CASSSASGRDEQFF. As DNA, the CDR3 is TGTGCCAGCAGTTCGGCTAGCGGGAGGGATGAGCAGTTCTTC.

This clonotype was counted many times. This chain joins TRBV11-2 and TRBJ2-3, with TRBD2 matching 9 bases. Germline V CDR1 and CDR2: SGHAT, FQNNGV. V lost 0 bases to trimming and J lost 1 base; unmatched junction nucleotides: 2. The CDR3 loop spans 16 amino acids. The CDR3 here is CASSLEVAGGTDTQYF. DNA of the CDR3: TGTGCCAGCAGCTTAGAAGTAGCGGGGGGCACAGATACGCAGTATTTT.

The sample holds many counts of this clonotype. This rearrangement joins TRBV28 to TRBJ1-3; D not resolved. CDR3 size: 13 residues. Deletions cut 4 bases from V and 2 bases from J, with 6 bases between. Germline assignment: CDR1 MDHEN and CDR2 SYDVKM. CDR3 sequence: CASSWTAGNTIYF. DNA for the CDR3: TGTGCCAGCAGTTGGACTGCTGGAAACACCATATATTTT.

This clonotype was picked up a small number of times. The chain is built from TRBV19 and TRBJ2-2, with D possibly TRBD2 on 6 matching bases. Trimming shortened V by 7 bases and J by 3 bases, and 12 bases separated the two germline ends. Germline V lookup: CDR1 LNHDA, CDR2 SQIVND (reference sequence). This CDR3 has 14 amino acids. The DNA of the CDR3 is TGTGCCAGTATGGAAGGGAGGTACACCGGGGAGCTGTTTTTT. Translation: CASMEGRYTGELFF.

The V gene is TRBV5-4, the J gene TRBJ1-5; D gene unclear. Trimming left V 0 bases short and J 6 bases short, with 10 bases between. The CDR3 has 14 residues. From germline, CDR1 is SGHNT and CDR2 YYREEE (reference sequence). The CDR3: CASSLGVGGQPQHF. For the CDR3, the DNA is TGTGCCAGCAGCTTGGGTGTGGGCGGTCAGCCCCAGCATTTT.

This clonotype was counted ten times or more. The chain uses TRBV12-3 or TRBV12-4 and TRBJ2-1; 9 bases align to TRBD2. This CDR3 is built from 14 residues. The V gene end was trimmed by 3 bases and the J gene end by 6 bases; junction bases not matched to a gene: 3. The CDR3 spells CASSLLAGRNEQFF. The DNA for the CDR3 is TGTGCCAGCAGTTTGCTAGCGGGACGCAATGAGCAGTTCTTC.

This rearrangement joins TRBV3-1 to TRBJ2-1; D perhaps matches TRBD2 (6 bases). The V gene lost 0 bases and the J gene lost 5 bases, with 11 bases spanning the gap. Germline values: CDR1 LGHDT, CDR2 YNNKEL (reference sequence). The length of the CDR3 is 15 residues. CDR3 nucleotide sequence: TGTGCCAGCAGCCAAGATCCGGGGAGGAACAATGAGCAGTTCTTC. Encoded protein: CASSQDPGRNNEQFF.

This clonotype has ten or more counts. V is TRBV4-1 and J is TRBJ2-7; tentative D call: TRBD1 (5 bases). The germline CDR1 and CDR2 sequences are MGHRA and YSYEKL. This CDR3 contains 14 residues. V was cut by 4 bases and J by 7 bases, with 17 bases left in between. The CDR3 reads CASSLGQGAWEQYF. The DNA of the CDR3 is TGCGCCAGCAGCCTAGGCCAGGGTGCGTGGGAGCAGTACTTC.

The chain is built from TRBV10-3 and TRBJ2-7; maybe TRBD2 (5 bases). CDR1 and CDR2 (germline): ENHRY, SYGVKD. This CDR3 spans 13 amino acids. V was trimmed by 6 bases and J by 6 bases, leaving 15 bases between them. Here the CDR3 DNA reads TGTGCCATCAGGGTCCGACGGGGAAGCGAGCAGTACTTC. This encodes CAIRVRRGSEQYF.

This clonotype was observed many times. The chain joins TRBV5-1 to TRBJ1-2; D remains unclear. The CDR3 is 14 residues long. CDR1 SGHRS and CDR2 YFSETQ come from the germline V gene. V was shortened by 4 bases and J by 2 bases, with 12 bases between the two germline ends. CDR3 bases: TGCGCCAGCAGCGAGAATCCAGTGAACTATGGCTACACCTTC. Translating gives CASSENPVNYGYTF.

Regarding this clonotype: It may be a read error: a sequence one base away is much more abundant. V and J are TRBV7-8 and TRBJ1-1; no firm D call. In germline, CDR1 is SGHVS, CDR2 FQNEAQ. This CDR3 comprises 15 residues. Trimming left V 1 base short and J 2 bases short, with 11 bases between. The CDR3 region has the DNA TGTGCCAGCAGCTTAGTGGAACGTATAAACACTGAAGCTTTCTTT. This gives the protein CASSLVERINTEAFF.